A single TCR beta chain is shown here with its context. Its antigen is unknown. Use of 60 Vbeta and 13 Jbeta primers characterized the PCR. Using immunoSEQ multiplex PCR, the repertoire was profiled, and TCRdb retains in-frame clones only, with some absent. The sample lists around 170,000 clones, approximately 79% occurring once. The germline V and J ends were trimmed by 7 bases and 8 bases, with 15 bases remaining between them. The CDR3 is 13 residues long. Germline V gene lookup returns CDR1 LNHDA and CDR2 SQIVND (reference sequence). The data were taken from a study of cytomegalovirus exposure and HLA in healthy donors. Study-wide results and limits: Links to common viral pathogens appeared, in a later analysis, for several of the most significant clusters.

Regarding donors, all were healthy bone marrow donors. The genes are TRBV19 and TRBJ1-5, with a possible D match to TRBD1 (6 bases). The clonotype was recovered from a woman in her thirties or forties in good health and CMV-seronegative. Material for sequencing was PBMCs. In DNA, the CDR3 is TGTGCCAGTACGTGGGGGCCATGGGAGCCCCAGCATTTT. This encodes CASTWGPWEPQHF.